This T cell receptor beta chain came from a study of T-cell memory formation after mild COVID-19 (dated by TCRdb to 2020 to 2022). Study-wide context: TCR sequence clusters from the two donors were found to be largely donor specific. In a couple of donors, T-cell clones that expanded and contracted after mild COVID-19 were tracked by sequencing TCRalpha and TCRbeta repertoires over time. Two young, previously healthy adult volunteers, one female and one male, were included in the cohort.

The germline V gene supplies CDR1 SGDLS and CDR2 YYNGEE. The CDR3 covers 16 residues, taking in both the cysteine and the phenylalanine. Only the CDR3 DNA is retained, 48 bases long and in frame from the first base. Ends trimmed: V by 4 bases, J by 3 bases; bases unmatched to a gene: 7. About this clonotype: Which antigen it targets is not known. Per-base qualities were not stored, and no clone one base away is much larger.

Ficoll-Paque density gradient centrifugation was the method used to isolate PBMCs. Paper-wide results and their limitations: Contracting CD4+ clones were located mainly in the CM and EM memory subsets, whereas CD8+ clones were found to be enriched in EMRA. The study covered only two mild cases, and larger cohorts including severe cases with pre-infection samples were considered necessary. SARS-CoV-2 specificity was not confirmed for the second-wave clones peaking on day 37. Balanced CD4/CD8 phenotypes were observed for clones contracting from day 15 to 85, whereas a bias towards CD4+ was observed for a second wave of clones expanding from day 15 to 37. Some responding clones were found in pre-infection memory, which suggests that pre-existing cross-reactive memory T cells took part in the SARS-CoV-2 response.

Sequencing was carried out with an Illumina NovaSeq 6000. cDNA libraries for TCRalpha and TCRbeta were prepared by 5'RACE using constant-segment primers, with sample barcodes and unique molecular identifiers added. RNA was extracted from every sample with Trizol reagent. The libraries were amplified in two PCR steps, and the second step added a second sample barcode and Illumina TruSeq adapters. Sequencing of the libraries was done on an Illumina NovaSeq, producing 2 x 150 bp paired-end reads. On the authors' methods: Demultiplexing of reads and collapsing into UMI-guided consensus sequences were performed with migec v1.2.7. With mixcr v2.1.11, UMI consensuses were aligned to TRA and TRB V and J templates and assembled into clonotypes. A clonotype was counted as expanded or contracted only if both edgeR and NoisET called the change significant, with noise models trained on biological replicates. For edgeR calls, a false discovery rate-adjusted p below 0.01 and a log2 fold-change threshold of 1 were applied. As an exploratory analysis of dynamics, PCA with hierarchical clustering was applied to max-normalized trajectories of the 1000 most abundant clonotypes. Separately sequenced CD4+ and CD8+ repertoires were used to assign the CD4 or CD8 phenotype of responding clones. TCRdb trimmed the raw reads at Q25, called clones with MiXCR and kept productive beta chains. Each entry merges the rows of one CDR3 protein and shows their most common DNA and genes. The V and J calls, along with clone size, are taken from TCRdb and not from the paper's own processing. This sample gives more than 120,000 distinct CDR3 sequences in total; about 6.1% of them show up just once. The ten most abundant clones make up around 1.9% of the sample.

The sequencing input was PBMCs or a T cell subset sorted from them (not recorded which). The origin of this receptor is an adult woman who had mild COVID-19 (a few samples of this study predate the infection). The sample titles of this study are shuffled in the database, so cell type and time point are left out; the donor was told from shared clones. Recombination linked TRBV9 to TRBJ2-1; 10 junctional bases match TRBD1. Here the CDR3 is given as CASSFRTGGVYNEQFF. The DNA sequence is as follows: TGTGCCAGCAGCTTCCGGACAGGGGGGGTCTACAATGAGCAGTTCTTC.